One and the same sample provided the 21 T cell receptor beta chains below, sequenced in a study of response to subunit inactivated influenza vaccine. From the RT-PCR reads, TCRdb called clonotypes with MiXCR, one entry per CDR3 protein. The sample has roughly 650,000 distinct CDR3 sequences, 15% to 19% seen once. This sample comprised PBMCs from blood, obtained approximately 13 days after vaccination. The receptors shown here come from a man in his forties or fifties who received an inactivated influenza vaccine.

Ten or more counts support this clonotype. This chain uses TRBV7-2 with TRBJ2-3; D is perhaps TRBD2 (7 bases). Germline lookup yields CDR1 SGHTA and CDR2 FQGNSA. CDR3 length equals 17 residues. V gave up 4 bases and J gave up 0 bases, with 17 bases separating them. The CDR3 reads CASSSSGAGASTDTQYF. Written as DNA, the CDR3 is TGTGCCAGCAGCTCCTCGGGGGCGGGGGCTAGCACAGATACGCAGTATTTT.

This clonotype turned up a few times. The chain has TRBV29-1 and TRBJ2-3; possibly TRBD2 for D (6 bases). The V end was cut by 7 bases, the J end by 8 bases, with 22 bases between. Germline lookup yields CDR1 SQVTM and CDR2 ANQGSEA. The CDR3 is 14 residues long. CDR3 in DNA: TGCAGCGGAGGACGTGATGGCGCCGGGGGTACGCAGTATTTT. Amino acid sequence: CSGGRDGAGGTQYF.

The chain recombines TRBV4-3 with TRBJ2-1, with D possibly matching TRBD2 (5 bases). Germline V gene sequence: CDR1 LGHNA, CDR2 YSLEER. There are 16 residues in the CDR3. The V gene lost 4 bases and the J gene lost 4 bases, with 17 bases spanning the gap. CDR3 in amino acids: CASSPSGKGGYNEQFF. The CDR3 DNA reads as TGCGCCAGCAGCCCCAGCGGAAAGGGTGGTTACAATGAGCAGTTCTTC.

The rearrangement links TRBV7-6 to TRBJ2-1, with D perhaps given as TRBD1 or TRBD2 (5 bases each). This CDR3 has 15 residues. The V end lost 5 bases, the J end lost 5 bases, and 16 bases lay between the germline ends. Germline V CDR1 and CDR2: SGHVS, FNYEAQ. The CDR3 region is CASSTTGATNNEQFF. Here the CDR3 DNA reads TGTGCCAGCAGCACGACCGGGGCGACGAACAATGAGCAGTTCTTC.

This chain connects TRBV20-1 to TRBJ1-5; D is uncertain. This CDR3 contains 14 residues. Trimming shortened V by 6 bases and J by 5 bases, and 17 bases separated the two germline ends. Germline V gene sequence: CDR1 DFQATT, CDR2 SNEGSKA (reference sequence). DNA for the CDR3: TGCAGTGCCTCGGGCCAAGACGCCTATCAGCCCCAGCATTTT. This gives the protein CSASGQDAYQPQHF.

This clonotype was found a few times. The chain employs TRBV5-1 and TRBJ2-2; possible D gene TRBD2, 6 bases. V was trimmed by 6 bases and J by 4 bases, leaving 16 bases between them. In germline, CDR1 is SGHRS, CDR2 YFSETQ. The CDR3 has 15 residues. CDR3 in amino acids: CASTIGAGITGELFF. The DNA for the CDR3 is TGCGCCAGCACCATCGGGGCGGGAATCACCGGGGAGCTGTTTTTT.

This clonotype has just a few counts. The chain is built from TRBV12-3 or TRBV12-4 and TRBJ2-1, with D tentatively TRBD1 or TRBD2 (6 bases each). The length of the CDR3 is 14 residues. V was shortened by 4 bases and J by 6 bases, with 13 bases between the two germline ends. CDR3 bases: TGTGCCAGCAGTTACACGGGGGCCGGCAATGAGCAGTTCTTC. Its protein is CASSYTGAGNEQFF.

V is TRBV15 and J is TRBJ2-2; D possibly corresponds to TRBD1 (6 bases). The CDR3 has 16 amino acids. V was pared by 1 base and J by 6 bases, with 15 bases between. Germline CDR1 and CDR2: LNHNV and YYDKDF (reference sequence). CDR3 DNA sequence: TGTGCCACCAGCAGAGGGCAGGGGATTGTATCCGGGGAGCTGTTTTTT. This encodes CATSRGQGIVSGELFF. The complete variable domain, with remaining parts taken from reference TRBV15 and TRBJ2-2, reads DAMVIQNPRYQVTQFGKPVTLSCSQTLNHNVMYWYQQKSSQAPKLLFHYYDKDFNNEADTPDNFQSRRPNTSFCFLDIRSPGLGDTAMYLCATSRGQGIVSGELFFGEGSRLTVL.

The chain uses TRBV14 and TRBJ1-4, with D possibly being TRBD1 (6 bases). This CDR3 region has 14 residues. CDR1 SGHDN and CDR2 FVKESK come from the germline V gene. Between the trimmed V and J ends, which lost 3 bases and 6 bases, there was a span of 11 bases. CDR3 sequence: CASSQGAGDEKLFF. The CDR3 DNA reads as TGTGCCAGCAGCCAGGGGGCTGGGGATGAAAAACTGTTTTTT.

This clonotype was found a few times. This chain uses TRBV30 with TRBJ2-7; 9 positions match TRBD2. This CDR3 has 13 amino acids. Germline V gives CDR1 GTSNPN, CDR2 SVGIG (reference sequence). The junction had 5 bases not matched to a gene; V was cut back by 4 bases and J by 4 bases. The CDR3 nucleotides read TGTGCCTGGACCCTTAGCGGGGGATACGAGCAGTACTTC. Amino acids: CAWTLSGGYEQYF.

In its sample, this clonotype was seen a few times. V usage is TRBV20-1 and J usage is TRBJ2-1; 9 nucleotides align to TRBD2. The V segment lost 0 bases and the J segment 15 bases; nucleotides outside the gene matches: 12. Germline CDR1 DFQATT, CDR2 SNEGSKA (reference sequence). This CDR3 comprises 14 residues. The CDR3 coding sequence is TGCAGTGCTAGAGATCCCGGGACTAGCTTTGGTCCGTTCTTC. Translation gives CSARDPGTSFGPFF.

In its sample, this clonotype was seen a few times. The genes are TRBV6-1 and TRBJ2-7, with D tentatively TRBD1 (6 bases). The length of the CDR3 is 14 residues. V shed 7 bases and J shed 2 bases, with 15 bases lying between them. The germline V gene has CDR1 MNHNS and CDR2 SASEGT. CDR3 nucleotides: TGTGCCAGCACCTACAGGGTACCGCCCTACGAGCAGTACTTC. Translation gives CASTYRVPPYEQYF.

The sample holds a few counts of this clonotype. The chain uses TRBV5-1 and TRBJ2-7; 9 nucleotides line up with TRBD2. Germline lookup yields CDR1 SGHRS and CDR2 YFSETQ. Losses at the gene ends were 3 bases for V and 1 base for J; bases not matched to a gene: 8. The CDR3 has 16 residues. CDR3 in DNA: TGCGCCAGCAGCTCCTCGACTAGCGGCTATTCCTACGAGCAGTACTTC. This translates into CASSSSTSGYSYEQYF.

V usage is TRBV15 and J usage is TRBJ2-5; 10 bases line up with TRBD2. V lost 5 bases, J lost 2 bases, and 8 bases stayed unmatched. The length of the CDR3 is 16 residues. CDR1 LNHNV and CDR2 YYDKDF come from the germline V gene (reference sequence). CDR3 loop: CATSGGLAARQETQYF. CDR3 coding DNA: TGTGCCACCAGCGGAGGACTAGCGGCGCGACAAGAGACCCAGTACTTC.

V is TRBV4-3 and J is TRBJ1-1; D not certain. Trimming left V 0 bases short and J 4 bases short, with 18 bases between. The CDR3 loop spans 17 amino acids. Per the germline V gene, CDR1 is LGHNA and CDR2 is YSLEER. CDR3 coding DNA: TGCGCCAGCAGCCAAGATTTGGGCCGCGAAAAGCCCACTGAAGCTTTCTTT. It is translated as CASSQDLGREKPTEAFF.

This clonotype was seen ten or more times. The chain combines TRBV5-1 with TRBJ2-7; D remains unclear. The CDR3 is made up of 12 amino acids. CDR1 and CDR2 (germline): SGHRS, YFSETQ. The ends were cut back, 1 base at V and 5 bases at J, with 7 bases in the middle. CDR3 in amino acids: CASSLLEDEQYF. In DNA, the CDR3 is TGCGCCAGCAGCTTGTTAGAGGACGAGCAGTACTTC.

This clonotype has more than one count but fewer than ten. This sequence joins TRBV4-3 and TRBJ2-1; possible D gene TRBD2, 5 bases. Germline CDR1 and CDR2: LGHNA and YSLEER. Trimming took 1 base from V and 4 from J, leaving 11 bases between them. The CDR3 sequence is 15 residues long. The CDR3 coding sequence is TGCGCCAGCAGCCAAGCCTATACTAGTTACAATGAGCAGTTCTTC. Translation: CASSQAYTSYNEQFF.

The rearrangement uses TRBV11-2 and TRBJ2-1; weak D call: TRBD2 (6 bases). The CDR3 has 12 amino acids. With 10 bases removed from V and 4 bases from J, the gap between germline ends came to 11 bases. Germline loops: CDR1 SGHAT, CDR2 FQNNGV. The CDR3 DNA reads TGTGCCACCGCTGGGGGGTACAATGAGCAGTTCTTC. Protein: CATAGGYNEQFF.

The chain recombines TRBV12-3 or TRBV12-4 with TRBJ2-5; weak D call: TRBD2 (5 bases). The CDR3 length is 14 residues. Trimming removed 3 bases at V and 5 bases at J, with 13 bases between. The CDR3: CASSLGVAYETQYF. DNA for the CDR3: TGTGCCAGCAGTTTGGGCGTAGCGTACGAGACCCAGTACTTC.

The chain uses TRBV5-6 and TRBJ2-3; 9 bases match TRBD2. The germline gives CDR1 SGHDT, CDR2 YYEEEE. This CDR3 has 15 residues. Germline trimming cut 7 bases from V and 1 base from J; bases unmatched to any gene: 7. In DNA form, the CDR3 reads TGTGCCAGCCGTGAGCGGGGGGTTGGCACAGATACGCAGTATTTT. It yields the protein CASRERGVGTDTQYF. Full variable domain (missing parts from reference TRBV5-6 and TRBJ2-3): DAGVTQSPTHLIKTRGQQVTLRCSPKSGHDTVSWYQQALGQGPQFIFQYYEEEERQRGNFPDRFSGHQFPNYSSELNVNALLLGDSALYLCASRERGVGTDTQYFGPGTRLTVL.

Only a few counts were recorded for this clonotype. This sequence joins TRBV20-1 and TRBJ2-2; possible D gene TRBD1, 6 bases. The V end was cut by 1 base, the J end by 5 bases, with 11 bases between. The CDR3 totals 14 residues. CDR1 is DFQATT, CDR2 SNEGSKA, per germline (reference sequence). CDR3 sequence reads: CSARAQGRTGELFF. The CDR3, as DNA: TGCAGTGCTAGAGCACAGGGAAGGACCGGGGAGCTGTTTTTT.